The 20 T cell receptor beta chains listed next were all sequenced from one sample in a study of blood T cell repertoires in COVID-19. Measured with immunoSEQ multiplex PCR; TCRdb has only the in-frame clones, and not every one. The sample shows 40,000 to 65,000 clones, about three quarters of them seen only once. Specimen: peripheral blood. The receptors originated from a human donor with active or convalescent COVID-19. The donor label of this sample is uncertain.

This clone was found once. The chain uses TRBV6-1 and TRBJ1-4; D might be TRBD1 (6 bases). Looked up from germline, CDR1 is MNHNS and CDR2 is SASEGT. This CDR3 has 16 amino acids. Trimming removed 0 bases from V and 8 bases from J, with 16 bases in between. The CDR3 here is CASSEAGGALGEKLFF. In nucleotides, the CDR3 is TGTGCCAGCAGTGAAGCAGGGGGAGCTTTAGGGGAAAAACTGTTTTTT.

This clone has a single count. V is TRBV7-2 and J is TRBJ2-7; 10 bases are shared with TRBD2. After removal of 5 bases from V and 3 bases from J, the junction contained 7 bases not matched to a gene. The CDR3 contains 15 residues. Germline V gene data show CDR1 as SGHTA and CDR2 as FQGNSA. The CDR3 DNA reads TGTGCCAGCAGCGCGGGACGACTAGCGGGCTACGAGCAGTACTTC. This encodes CASSAGRLAGYEQYF. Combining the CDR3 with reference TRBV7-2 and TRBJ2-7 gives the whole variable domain GAGVSQSPSNKVTEKGKDVELRCDPISGHTALYWYRQSLGQGLEFLIYFQGNSAPDKSGLPSDRFSAERTGGSVSTLTIQRTQQEDSAVYLCASSAGRLAGYEQYFGPGTRLTVT.

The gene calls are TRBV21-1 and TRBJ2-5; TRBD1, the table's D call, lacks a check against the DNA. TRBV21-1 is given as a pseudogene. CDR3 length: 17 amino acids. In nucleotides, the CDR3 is TGTGCCAGCAGCGCCCCAGGCACAGGGGACAAGCCGAGGAATTCTTACTTC. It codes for CASSAPGTGDKPRNSYF.

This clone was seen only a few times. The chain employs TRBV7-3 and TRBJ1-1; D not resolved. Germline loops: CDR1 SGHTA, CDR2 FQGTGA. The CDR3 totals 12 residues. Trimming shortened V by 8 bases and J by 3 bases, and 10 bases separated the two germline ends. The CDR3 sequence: CASGNPDTEAFF. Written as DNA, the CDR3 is TGTGCCAGCGGCAACCCTGACACTGAAGCTTTCTTT.

The CDR3 loop is CASSSIGLGEQFF. CDR3 nucleotides: TGTGCCAGCAGCTCTATTGGACTGGGTGAGCAGTTCTTC. V usage is TRBV11-3 and J usage is TRBJ2-1, with D perhaps TRBD2 (5 bases). CDR1 is SGHNT, CDR2 YENEEA, per germline. There are 13 residues in the CDR3. V gave up 4 bases and J gave up 9 bases, with 13 bases separating them.

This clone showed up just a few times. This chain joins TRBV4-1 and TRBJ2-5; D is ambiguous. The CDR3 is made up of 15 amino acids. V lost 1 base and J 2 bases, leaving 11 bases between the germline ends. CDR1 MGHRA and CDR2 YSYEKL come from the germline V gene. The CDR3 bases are TGCGCCAGCAGCCAAGGACGTAGGCGGCAAGAGACCCAGTACTTC. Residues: CASSQGRRRQETQYF.

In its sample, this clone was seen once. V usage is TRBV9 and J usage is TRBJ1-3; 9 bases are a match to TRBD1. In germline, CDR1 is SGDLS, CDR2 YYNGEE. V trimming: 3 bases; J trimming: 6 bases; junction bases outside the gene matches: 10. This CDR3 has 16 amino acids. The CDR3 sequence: CASSEGPGQGVNTIYF. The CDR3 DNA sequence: TGTGCCAGCAGCGAGGGACCGGGACAGGGAGTAAACACCATATATTTT.

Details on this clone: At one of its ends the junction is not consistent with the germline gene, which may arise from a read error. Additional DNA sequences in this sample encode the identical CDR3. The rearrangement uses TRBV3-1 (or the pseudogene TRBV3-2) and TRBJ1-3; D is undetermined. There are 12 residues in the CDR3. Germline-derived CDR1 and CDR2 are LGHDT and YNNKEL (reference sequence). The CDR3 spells CASSRRRNTIYF. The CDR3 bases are TGCGCCAGCAGCCGCAGGAGAAACACCATATATTTT.

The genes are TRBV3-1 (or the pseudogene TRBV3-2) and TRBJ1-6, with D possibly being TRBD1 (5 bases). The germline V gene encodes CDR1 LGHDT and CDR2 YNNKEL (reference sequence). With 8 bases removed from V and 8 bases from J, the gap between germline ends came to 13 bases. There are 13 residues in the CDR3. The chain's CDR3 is CASGLGGDSPLHF. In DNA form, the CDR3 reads TGTGCCAGCGGCCTGGGGGGGGATTCACCCCTCCACTTT.

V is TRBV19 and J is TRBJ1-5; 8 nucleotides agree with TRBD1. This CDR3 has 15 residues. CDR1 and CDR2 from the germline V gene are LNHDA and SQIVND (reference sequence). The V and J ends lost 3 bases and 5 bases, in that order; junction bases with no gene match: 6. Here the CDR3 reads CASSITAGGHQPQHF. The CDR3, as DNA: TGTGCCAGTAGTATTACGGCAGGGGGCCATCAGCCCCAGCATTTT.

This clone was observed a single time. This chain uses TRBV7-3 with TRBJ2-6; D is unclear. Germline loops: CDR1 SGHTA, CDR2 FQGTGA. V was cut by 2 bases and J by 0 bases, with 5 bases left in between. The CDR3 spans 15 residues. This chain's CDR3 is CASSLWASGANVLTF. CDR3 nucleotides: TGTGCCAGCAGCTTATGGGCCTCTGGGGCCAACGTCCTGACTTTC.

CDR3 nucleotide sequence: TGTGCCAGCTCACCATTAGAGAACAGGGGGCGCGTTGGGCTCACTGAAGCTTTCTTT. It translates to CASSPLENRGRVGLTEAFF. The rearrangement joins TRBV18 to TRBJ1-1; 9 bases align to TRBD1. The germline CDR1 and CDR2 sequences are KGHSH and LQKENI. The CDR3 runs to 19 residues. V shed 2 bases and J 4 bases; nucleotides not matched to a gene: 17.

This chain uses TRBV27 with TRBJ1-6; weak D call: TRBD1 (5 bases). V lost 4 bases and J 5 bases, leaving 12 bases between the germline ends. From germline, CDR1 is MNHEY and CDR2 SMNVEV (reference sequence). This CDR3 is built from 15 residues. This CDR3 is CASSSRGTDNSPLHF. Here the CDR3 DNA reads TGTGCCAGCAGTTCACGGGGGACCGATAATTCACCCCTCCACTTT.

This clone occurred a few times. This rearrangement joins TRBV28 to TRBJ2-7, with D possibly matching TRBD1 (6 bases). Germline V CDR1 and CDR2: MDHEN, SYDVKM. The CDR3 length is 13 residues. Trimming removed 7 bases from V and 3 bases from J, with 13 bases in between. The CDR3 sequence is CASKNRDYYEQYF. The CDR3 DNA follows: TGTGCCAGCAAGAACAGGGATTACTACGAGCAGTACTTC.

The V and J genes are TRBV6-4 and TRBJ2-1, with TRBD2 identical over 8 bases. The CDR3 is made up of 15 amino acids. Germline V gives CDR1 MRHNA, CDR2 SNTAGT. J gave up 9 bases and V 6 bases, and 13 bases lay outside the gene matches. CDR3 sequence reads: CASSVGLAGRSEQFF. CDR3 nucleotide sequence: TGTGCCAGCAGCGTGGGGCTAGCGGGTCGCAGTGAGCAGTTCTTC.

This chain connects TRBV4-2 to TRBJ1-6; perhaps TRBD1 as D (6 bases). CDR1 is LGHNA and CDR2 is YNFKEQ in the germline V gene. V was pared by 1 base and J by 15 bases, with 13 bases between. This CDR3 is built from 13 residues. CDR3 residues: CASSQGGRLHLHF. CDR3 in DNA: TGTGCCAGCAGCCAAGGGGGGCGGCTTCACCTCCACTTT.

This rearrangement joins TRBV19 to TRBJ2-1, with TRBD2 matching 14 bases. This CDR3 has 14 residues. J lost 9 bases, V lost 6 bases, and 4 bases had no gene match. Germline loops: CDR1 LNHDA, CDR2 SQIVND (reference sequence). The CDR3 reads CASRGTSGSTEQFF. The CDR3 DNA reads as TGTGCCAGTAGAGGGACTAGCGGGAGCACTGAGCAGTTCTTC.

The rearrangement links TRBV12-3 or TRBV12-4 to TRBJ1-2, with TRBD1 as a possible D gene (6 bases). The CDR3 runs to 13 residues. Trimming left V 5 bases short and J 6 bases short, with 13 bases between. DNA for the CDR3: TGTGCCAGCAGTGATCGGGGGGCAAATGGCTACACCTTC. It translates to CASSDRGANGYTF.

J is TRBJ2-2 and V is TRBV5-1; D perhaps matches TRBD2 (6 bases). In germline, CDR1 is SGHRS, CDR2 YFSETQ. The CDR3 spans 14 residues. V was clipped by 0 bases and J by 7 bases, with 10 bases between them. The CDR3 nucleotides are TGCGCCAGCAGCTTGGACAGGCGGGGCGGGGAGCTGTTTTTT. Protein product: CASSLDRRGGELFF. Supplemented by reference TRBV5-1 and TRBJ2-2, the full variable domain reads KAGVTQTPRYLIKTRGQQVTLSCSPISGHRSVSWYQQTPGQGLQFLFEYFSETQRNKGNFPGRFSGRQFSNSRSEMNVSTLELGDSALYLCASSLDRRGGELFFGEGSRLTVL.

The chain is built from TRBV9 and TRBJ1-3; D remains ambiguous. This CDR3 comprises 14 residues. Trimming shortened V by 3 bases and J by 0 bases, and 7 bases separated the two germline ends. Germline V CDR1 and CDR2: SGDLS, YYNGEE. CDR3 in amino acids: CASSAVSSGNTIYF. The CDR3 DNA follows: TGTGCCAGCAGCGCCGTTAGCTCTGGAAACACCATATATTTT. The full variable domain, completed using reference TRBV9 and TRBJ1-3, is DSGVTQTPKHLITATGQRVTLRCSPRSGDLSVYWYQQSLDQGLQFLIQYYNGEERAKGNILERFSAQQFPDLHSELNLSSLELGDSALYFCASSAVSSGNTIYFGEGSWLTVV.